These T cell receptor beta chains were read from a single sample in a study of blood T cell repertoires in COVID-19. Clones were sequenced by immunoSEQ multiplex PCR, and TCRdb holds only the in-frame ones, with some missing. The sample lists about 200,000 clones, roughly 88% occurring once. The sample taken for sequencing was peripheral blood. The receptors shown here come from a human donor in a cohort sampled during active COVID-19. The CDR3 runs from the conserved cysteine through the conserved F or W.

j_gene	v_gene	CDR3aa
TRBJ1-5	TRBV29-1	CSVVEGSSNNQPQHF
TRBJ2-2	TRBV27	CASSFLQGAEGGELFF
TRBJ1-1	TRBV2	CASSGQGAGEAFF
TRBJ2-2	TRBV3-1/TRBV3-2	CASSQGLPGELFF
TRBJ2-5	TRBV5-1	CASSLLDRAARETQYF
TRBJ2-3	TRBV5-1	CASSLTSGVSTDTQYF
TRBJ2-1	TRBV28	CASSSSTSGYNEQFF
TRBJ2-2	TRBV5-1	CASPHIPPTGDNTGELFF
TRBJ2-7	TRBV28	CASSKAGTGSYEQYF
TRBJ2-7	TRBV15	CATSDGLQQYF
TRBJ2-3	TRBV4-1	CASSPQGGTKEADTQYF
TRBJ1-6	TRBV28	CASSLVGPLHF
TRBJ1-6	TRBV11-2	CASRLTGIHYNSPLHF
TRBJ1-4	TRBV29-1	CSALIVTGGRVFEKLFF
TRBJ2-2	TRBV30	CAWSWGRANTGELFF
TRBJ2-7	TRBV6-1	CASSDPTSGEQYF
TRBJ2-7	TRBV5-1	CASRDGQNLSYEQYF
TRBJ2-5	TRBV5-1	CASSLDGGLETQYF
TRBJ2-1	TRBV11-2	CASSFYRGGSGEQFF
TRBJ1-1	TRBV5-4	CASSLGQSNTEAFF
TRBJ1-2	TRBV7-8	CASSFRVNSEGYTF
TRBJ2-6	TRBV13	CASSIYSGANVLTF
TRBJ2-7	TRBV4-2	CASSPSGNGYEQYF
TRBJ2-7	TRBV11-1	CASSLSRTSGRYEQYF
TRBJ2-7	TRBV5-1	CASSTGTFGGYEQYF
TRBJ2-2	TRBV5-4	CASSSLTSGRRTGELFF
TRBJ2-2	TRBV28	CASWVGLTGELFF
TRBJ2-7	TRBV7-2	CASSLGSRYEQYF
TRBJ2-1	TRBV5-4	CASSNAGGSYNEQFF
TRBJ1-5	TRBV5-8	CASSPSTIYQPQHF
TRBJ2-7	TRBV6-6	CASSYLLAGAPYEQYF
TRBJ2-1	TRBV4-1	CASSHGPRQGGNEQFF
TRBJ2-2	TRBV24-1	CATSDPASGRSGRTGELFF